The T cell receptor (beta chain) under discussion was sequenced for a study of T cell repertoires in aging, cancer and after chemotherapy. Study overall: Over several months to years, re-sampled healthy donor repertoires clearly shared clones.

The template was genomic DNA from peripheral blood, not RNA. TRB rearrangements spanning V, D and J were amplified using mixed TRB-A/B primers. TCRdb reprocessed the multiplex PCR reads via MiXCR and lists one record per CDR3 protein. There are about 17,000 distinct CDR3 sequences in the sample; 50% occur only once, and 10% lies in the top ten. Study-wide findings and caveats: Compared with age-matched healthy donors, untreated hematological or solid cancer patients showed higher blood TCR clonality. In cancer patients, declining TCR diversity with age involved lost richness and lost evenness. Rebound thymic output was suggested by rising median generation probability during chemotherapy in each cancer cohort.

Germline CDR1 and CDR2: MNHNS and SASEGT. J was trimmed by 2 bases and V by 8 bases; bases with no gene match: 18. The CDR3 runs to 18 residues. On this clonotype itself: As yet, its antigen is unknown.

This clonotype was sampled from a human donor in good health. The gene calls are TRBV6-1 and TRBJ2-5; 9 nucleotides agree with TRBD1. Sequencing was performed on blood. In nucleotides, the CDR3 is TGTGCCAGCCAAGAGGGACAGGGAAAAGGAAAGAGGCAAGAGACCCAGTACTTC. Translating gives CASQEGQGKGKRQETQYF.